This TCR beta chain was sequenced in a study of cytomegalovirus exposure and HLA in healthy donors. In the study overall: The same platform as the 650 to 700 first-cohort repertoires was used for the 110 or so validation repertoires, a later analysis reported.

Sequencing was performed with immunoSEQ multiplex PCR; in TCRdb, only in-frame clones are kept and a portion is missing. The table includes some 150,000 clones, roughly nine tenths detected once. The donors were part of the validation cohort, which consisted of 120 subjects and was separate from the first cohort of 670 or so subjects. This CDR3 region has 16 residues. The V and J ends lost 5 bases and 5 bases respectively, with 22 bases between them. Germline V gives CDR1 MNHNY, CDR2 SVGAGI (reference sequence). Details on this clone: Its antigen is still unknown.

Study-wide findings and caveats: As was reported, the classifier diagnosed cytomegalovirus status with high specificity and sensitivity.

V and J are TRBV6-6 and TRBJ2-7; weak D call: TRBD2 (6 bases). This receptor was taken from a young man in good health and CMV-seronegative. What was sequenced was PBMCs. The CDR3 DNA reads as TGTGCCAGCAGTGTAGGGCACGGGGGTAGGGCGAACGAGCAGTACTTC. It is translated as CASSVGHGGRANEQYF.